This entry lists 13 T cell receptor beta chains sequenced from one sample in a study of cytomegalovirus exposure and HLA in healthy donors (TCRdb year 2017). Libraries were constructed by the immunoSEQ multiplex PCR assay. For the multiplex PCR, a mixture combining 60 forward primers for TCR Vbeta segments and 13 reverse primers for TCR Jbeta segments was used. As stored in TCRdb, this immuneACCESS dataset retains in-frame rearrangements with V and J assigned. A fraction of the clones does not appear; measured against another copy, unresolved V genes explain less than half of the discrepancy, and the remainder lacks a known reason. For this sample there are about 130,000 clones; about 80% appear just once. The biggest ten clones account for around 2.5% of the sample. The sequenced sample consisted of PBMCs. These receptor sequences come from a boy aged 2-15 years in good health and CMV-seronegative.

The chain couples TRBV7-6 to TRBJ1-4, with 10 nucleotides matching TRBD1. J lost 6 bases, V lost 5 bases, and 6 bases had no gene match. CDR1 and CDR2 from the germline V gene are SGHVS and FNYEAQ. The CDR3 is made up of 15 amino acids. CDR3 loop: CASSETGGDYEKLFF. Written as DNA, the CDR3 is TGTGCCAGCAGCGAGACAGGGGGCGATTATGAAAAACTGTTTTTT.

The table lists this clone with a count of one. The gene calls are TRBV5-4 and TRBJ2-1; possible D gene TRBD1, 6 bases. The CDR3 is 15 amino acids. The germline CDR1 and CDR2 sequences are SGHNT and YYREEE (reference sequence). V was shortened by 4 bases and J by 1 base, with 12 bases between the two germline ends. CDR3: CASSPGTLSYNEQFF. The CDR3 nucleotides are TGTGCCAGCAGCCCCGGGACACTATCCTACAATGAGCAGTTCTTC.

The chain carries TRBV6-5 and TRBJ1-1; 9 bases fit TRBD1. The J segment lost 1 base and the V segment lost 7 bases, leaving 4 bases of the junction unmatched. This CDR3 is built from 14 residues. Germline loops: CDR1 MNHEY, CDR2 SVGAGI. This chain's CDR3 is CASTRTGENTEAFF. The DNA for the CDR3 is TGTGCCAGCACCCGGACAGGGGAGAACACTGAAGCTTTCTTT.

This rearrangement joins TRBV11-2 to TRBJ1-1; D remains unclear. This CDR3 is built from 17 residues. Looked up from germline, CDR1 is SGHAT and CDR2 is FQNNGV. Trimming stripped 1 base from V and 3 bases from J, with 18 bases between. Here the CDR3 reads CASSLGGGSSWYTEAFF. The CDR3 nucleotides are TGTGCCAGCAGCTTAGGTGGAGGGTCATCATGGTACACTGAAGCTTTCTTT.

V and J are TRBV7-6 and TRBJ2-1, with D perhaps matching TRBD2 (5 bases). The CDR3 contains 15 residues. Looked up from germline, CDR1 is SGHVS and CDR2 is FNYEAQ. V lost 1 base to trimming and J lost 9 bases, with 16 bases between them. This chain's CDR3 is CASSLVGRGNGEQFF. As DNA, the CDR3 is TGTGCCAGCAGCTTAGTGGGAAGAGGGAACGGTGAGCAGTTCTTC.

V and J are TRBV14 and TRBJ2-7, with D perhaps matching TRBD2 (5 bases). Trimming left V 4 bases short and J 4 bases short, with 20 bases between. The CDR3 consists of 16 residues. Germline V CDR1 and CDR2: SGHDN, FVKESK. The CDR3 nucleotides are TGTGCCAGCAGCCGGGGTGTCCGGACGGGGAATTACGAGCAGTACTTC. This sequence encodes CASSRGVRTGNYEQYF.

The chain employs TRBV4-2 and TRBJ2-3; 8 nucleotides align to TRBD2. J lost 2 bases, V lost 0 bases, and 4 bases had no gene match. Germline CDR1 LGHNA, CDR2 YNFKEQ. This CDR3 has 16 residues. The CDR3, as DNA: TGTGCCAGCAGCCAAGATCGGCGGGAGGTCACAGATACGCAGTATTTT. Translation gives CASSQDRREVTDTQYF.

V is TRBV29-1 and J is TRBJ2-2, with D perhaps matching TRBD1 (6 bases). In germline, CDR1 is SQVTM, CDR2 ANQGSEA. The CDR3 loop spans 14 amino acids. With 7 bases removed from V and 1 base from J, the gap between germline ends came to 13 bases. As DNA, the CDR3 is TGCAGCGGCGCCGGGACAATGAACACCGGGGAGCTGTTTTTT. It specifies CSGAGTMNTGELFF.

This sequence joins TRBV27 and TRBJ1-2, with 9 bases fitting TRBD1. CDR1 and CDR2 from the germline V gene are MNHEY and SMNVEV (reference sequence). Losses at the gene ends were 2 bases for V and 8 bases for J; bases not matched to a gene: 9. This CDR3 comprises 15 residues. CDR3 amino acids: CASSLLRDRVYGYTF. CDR3 DNA: TGTGCCAGCAGTTTACTCCGGGACAGGGTATACGGCTACACCTTC.

The chain recombines TRBV6-4 with TRBJ2-5; D is unresolved. V lost 5 bases and J lost 5, with 6 bases in between. Germline V lookup: CDR1 MRHNA, CDR2 SNTAGT. The CDR3 is 11 amino acids. The chain's CDR3 is CASSQKETQYF. For the CDR3, the DNA is TGTGCCAGCAGTCAGAAGGAGACCCAGTACTTC.

The chain combines TRBV19 with TRBJ2-2, with a possible D match to TRBD2 (5 bases). The CDR3 spans 13 residues. Germline V gene data show CDR1 as LNHDA and CDR2 as SQIVND (reference sequence). V was trimmed by 9 bases and J by 6 bases, leaving 14 bases between them. The CDR3 bases are TGTGCCAGCTCAATCAGCGGCGCCGGGGAGCTGTTTTTT. It translates to CASSISGAGELFF.

J is TRBJ2-1 and V is TRBV6-1, with 7 bases that match TRBD1. This CDR3 spans 16 amino acids. J lost 12 bases, V lost 0 bases, and 14 bases had no gene match. In germline, CDR1 is MNHNS, CDR2 SASEGT. The CDR3 DNA reads as TGTGCCAGCAGTGAAGCGACCGGGACAGTCAAGTTGGCGCAGTTCTTC. This codes for CASSEATGTVKLAQFF.

The rearrangement links TRBV6-1 to TRBJ1-3; 9 bases line up with TRBD1. CDR1 and CDR2 (germline): MNHNS, SASEGT. V was pared by 7 bases and J by 0 bases, with 7 bases of the junction left unmatched. The CDR3 is 16 amino acids. The CDR3, as DNA: TGTGCCAGCAATGAGGGGACAGGGCGCTCTGGAAACACCATATATTTT. Its translation: CASNEGTGRSGNTIYF.